Here is one TCR beta chain with its context. Germline loops: CDR1 SGHAT, CDR2 FQNNGV. With V trimmed by 3 bases and J by 8 bases, 10 bases remained unmatched. The CDR3 runs to 16 residues. This specimen belongs to a study of blood T cell repertoires in COVID-19. Study-level information: Acute and convalescent COVID-19 specimens originated in the United States, Italy and Spain. Sources were T cells, B-cell-depleted T cells, or PBMCs; the material itself was cDNA or gDNA.

In the source study's methods: Scientists estimated how many nucleated cells there were by amplifying reference gene primers. TCRdb's table, derived via immunoSEQ multiplex PCR, lists solely in-frame clones and lacks some. V and J calls and clone size are those listed in that table; D and trimming were worked out from the DNA. The data show 35,000 to 55,000 clones, with around 90% seen just once and around 19% held by the top ten. The rearrangement uses TRBV11-2 and TRBJ1-6, with 7 positions matching TRBD1. The sequencing sample was made of peripheral blood. This receptor was identified in a man in his sixties or seventies with active COVID-19. CDR3 sequence: CASSFRTGTIDSPLHF. The CDR3, as DNA: TGTGCCAGCAGCTTCCGGACAGGAACGATTGATTCACCCCTCCACTTT.